This TCR beta chain was found in a study of pediatric ulcerative colitis (dated by TCRdb to the late 2010s). Concerning the study at large: About seven ulcerative colitis patients had pancolitis and two had left-sided colitis, with histology consistent with ulcerative colitis in all. The Pediatric Ulcerative Colitis Activity Index classified a couple of patients as having mild disease, four as having moderate disease and three as having acute severe colitis. From 8 to 10 newly diagnosed, treatment-naive pediatric ulcerative colitis patients and a handful of non-IBD control children, paired blood and rectal samples were collected. What the work shows at the level of the full study, not this receptor alone: Because repertoires were derived from total lymphocyte DNA, patterns in rare subsets such as regulatory T cells may not have been reflected. Controls, mild-moderate and acute severe colitis patients were separated by rectal repertoire features, and reduced rectal diversity due to clonal expansions was observed in acute severe colitis. For technical reasons, the blood samples of a couple of patients yielded substantially fewer templates, so those samples were excluded from the blood-rectal overlap analysis. A couple of rectal CDR3 clonotypes were found in every ulcerative colitis patient but in no control. Significantly higher autologous blood-rectal clonal overlap was found in ulcerative colitis patients than in controls, which suggested increased T cell trafficking to inflamed tissue. Only a handful of individuals were included in the healthy control group, which was small.

Of note for this clone: There is no known antigen for this receptor. No much larger clone exists at a distance of one base, and base qualities are not known.

No immunosuppressive medication had been given to the ulcerative colitis patients before the diagnostic colonoscopy. Blood was sampled at the time of the colonoscopy. The Wizard kit (Promega) was used to extract genomic DNA from both blood and intestinal samples. Relative to germline, V is missing 7 bases and J is missing 8 bases, with 13 bases of the junction outside any gene match. The CDR3 numbers 15 residues from cysteine through phenylalanine. The CDR3 DNA has 45 bases and is translated from base 1. Looking up the germline V gene (reference sequence) yields CDR1 MNHNY and CDR2 SVGAGI. Rearranged CDR3 beta regions were amplified from genomic DNA with multiplex V and J primers using the immunoSEQ TRB Survey service. To keep sequencing depth the same across samples, survey-level depth of up to 500,000 reads per sample was applied. Libraries were purified and pooled, and sequencing was performed on Illumina technology. As for how the authors treated the data: immunoSEQ online tools were used for productive clonality, sample overlap, pairwise scatters, CDR3 beta length, V/D/J gene usage and productiveness. Calculated diversity was defined as the number of unique rearrangements divided by total templates times 100, and Shannon and Simpson indices were additionally computed. Z-score normalized data were analyzed by principal component analysis with the R prcomp function and the ggbiplot package. Morisita's index was used to quantify the clonal overlap between blood and rectum within each subject. The table was pulled from immuneACCESS by TCRdb, which kept in-frame rearrangements only. Such tables lose some clones; where checked, under half of the loss comes from unresolved V genes, and the rest has no known cause. V and J calls and clone size follow that table, whereas D and trimming were derived from the DNA. The sample data list 30,000 or so clones, and roughly 86% of these were observed just once. 3.5% to 4.5% of the sample lies in the top ten.

Sequencing was performed on blood. This receptor chain uses TRBV6-6 and TRBJ1-1; the junction holds 10 bases that match TRBD1. This receptor was obtained from a boy younger than 18 with severe ulcerative colitis. CDR3 loop: CASTTLGTGALEAFF. The nucleotide sequence reads TGTGCCAGCACCACTCTCGGGACAGGGGCGTTGGAAGCTTTCTTT.